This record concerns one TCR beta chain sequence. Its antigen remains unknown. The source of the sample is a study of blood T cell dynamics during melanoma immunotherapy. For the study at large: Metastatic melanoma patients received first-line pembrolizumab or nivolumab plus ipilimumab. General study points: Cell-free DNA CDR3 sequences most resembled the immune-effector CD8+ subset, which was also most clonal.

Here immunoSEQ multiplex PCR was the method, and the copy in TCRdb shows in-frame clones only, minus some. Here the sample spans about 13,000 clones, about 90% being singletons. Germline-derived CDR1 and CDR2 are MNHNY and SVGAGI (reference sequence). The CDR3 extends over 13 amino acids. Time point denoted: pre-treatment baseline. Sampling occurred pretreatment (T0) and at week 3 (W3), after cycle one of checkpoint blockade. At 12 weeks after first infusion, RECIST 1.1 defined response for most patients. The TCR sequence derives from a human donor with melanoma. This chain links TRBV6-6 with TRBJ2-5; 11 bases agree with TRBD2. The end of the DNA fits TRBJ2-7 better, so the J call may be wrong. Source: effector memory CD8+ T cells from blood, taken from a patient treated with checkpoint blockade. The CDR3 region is CAVGLADTYEQYF. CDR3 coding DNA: TGTGCCGTGGGACTAGCGGACACCTACGAGCAGTACTTC.